The 22 T cell receptor beta chains given below trace back to one sample, sequenced in a study of cytomegalovirus exposure and HLA in healthy donors. The PCR employed 60 Vbeta primers together with 13 Jbeta primers. The method was immunoSEQ multiplex PCR; TCRdb's version includes in-frame clones alone and lacks a portion of them. The data hold about 180,000 clones, with 82% observed a single time. The sample taken for sequencing was PBMCs. All receptors derive from a man between 35 and 55 years old in good health and CMV-seronegative.

This clone was seen only a few times. The rearrangement joins TRBV9 to TRBJ2-3; no clear D gene. CDR1 is SGDLS, CDR2 YYNGEE, per germline. V lost 0 bases to trimming and J lost 2 bases, with 7 bases between them. This CDR3 has 14 residues. The CDR3 is CASSVDPVTDTQYF. The CDR3 DNA sequence: TGTGCCAGCAGCGTAGACCCAGTCACAGATACGCAGTATTTT.

The chain carries TRBV5-1 and TRBJ2-7; D perhaps matches TRBD2 (6 bases). Germline CDR1 SGHRS, CDR2 YFSETQ. There are 12 residues in the CDR3. Trimming removed 5 bases from V and 4 bases from J, with 10 bases in between. CDR3 region: CASSFGGYEQYF. The DNA of the CDR3 is TGCGCCAGCAGTTTTGGGGGGTACGAGCAGTACTTC.

The rearrangement uses TRBV19 and TRBJ2-7; TRBD1 matches 9 bases. V trimming: 7 bases; J trimming: 4 bases; junction bases outside the gene matches: 14. CDR1 is LNHDA and CDR2 is SQIVND in the germline V gene (reference sequence). This CDR3 has 16 residues. The CDR3 DNA is TGTGCCAGTAAAAAGGGGACAGGGAAGACGACATACGAGCAGTACTTC. It encodes CASKKGTGKTTYEQYF.

J is TRBJ1-2 and V is TRBV5-5, with D possibly being TRBD1 (5 bases). There are 12 residues in the CDR3. Germline V gene lookup returns CDR1 SGHKS and CDR2 YYEKEE (reference sequence). The ends were cut back, 2 bases at V and 5 bases at J, with 7 bases in the middle. The CDR3 coding sequence is TGTGCCAGCAGCTTCCGGGGGTATGGCTACACCTTC. Translated: CASSFRGYGYTF.

The chain is built from TRBV11-3 and TRBJ2-3; TRBD1 might be the D (6 bases). The CDR3 length is 17 residues. Trimming removed 3 bases at V and 0 bases at J, with 16 bases between. Germline CDR1 and CDR2: SGHNT and YENEEA. As DNA, the CDR3 is TGTGCCAGCAGCTTCGTAGGACAGAGCCGGAGCACAGATACGCAGTATTTT. Protein sequence: CASSFVGQSRSTDTQYF.

The chain carries TRBV18 and TRBJ2-7; D may be TRBD2 (7 bases). Germline-derived CDR1 and CDR2 are KGHSH and LQKENI. The CDR3 contains 13 residues. The V and J ends lost 10 bases and 5 bases respectively, with 18 bases between them. The DNA for the CDR3 is TGTGCCACTACCATGGGGGGGGGCGACGAGCAGTACTTC. As protein: CATTMGGGDEQYF.

Of note for this clone: At one of its ends the junction is not consistent with the germline gene, which may arise from a read error. The chain recombines TRBV6-5 with TRBJ1-3; a possible D gene is TRBD1 (6 bases). The CDR3 sequence is 16 residues long. Germline CDR1 is MNHEY and CDR2 is SVGAGI. The DNA of the CDR3 is TGTGCCAGCAGTTTTGGGGGGGGGCGTTTTGGAACCACCATATATTTT. Its translation is CASSFGGGRFGTTIYF.

This clone was recorded only once. This chain links TRBV5-1 with TRBJ1-2, with a tentative D call TRBD1 (5 bases). The CDR3 spans 14 residues. V was cut by 2 bases and J by 4 bases, with 12 bases left in between. From germline, CDR1 is SGHRS and CDR2 YFSETQ. This CDR3 reads CASSLRQGFYGYTF. For the CDR3, the DNA is TGCGCCAGCAGCTTACGGCAGGGCTTCTATGGCTACACCTTC.

The chain recombines TRBV19 with TRBJ2-4; perhaps TRBD1 as D (5 bases). The germline V and J ends were trimmed by 1 base and 6 bases, with 10 bases remaining between them. CDR1 is LNHDA, CDR2 SQIVND, per germline (reference sequence). CDR3 length: 14 amino acids. CDR3 in amino acids: CASSIADRRNIQYF. CDR3 bases: TGTGCCAGTAGTATAGCCGACAGAAGAAACATTCAGTACTTC.

Here the CDR3 reads CASSRQGSSYEQYF. CDR3 in DNA: TGTGCCAGCAGCCGCCAGGGGAGCTCCTACGAGCAGTACTTC. The rearrangement joins TRBV11-3 to TRBJ2-7; TRBD1 is a possible D gene (6 bases). Deletions cut 5 bases from V and 0 bases from J, with 11 bases between. Germline CDR1 SGHNT, CDR2 YENEEA. CDR3 length: 14 residues. Using reference TRBV11-3 and TRBJ2-7 for the parts outside the CDR3, the full variable domain is EAGVVQSPRYKIIEKKQPVAFWCNPISGHNTLYWYLQNLGQGPELLIRYENEEAVDDSQLPKDRFSAERLKGVDSTLKIQPAELGDSAVYLCASSRQGSSYEQYFGPGTRLTVT.

V usage is TRBV21-1 and J usage is TRBJ2-7; the D call of TRBD2 is as the table states it, not checked on the DNA. TRBV21-1 is a recognized pseudogene. This CDR3 has 18 amino acids. The CDR3 spells CASSKALGLAGGPYEQYF. CDR3 sequence (DNA): TGTGCCAGCAGCAAAGCGCTCGGACTAGCGGGAGGGCCATACGAGCAGTACTTC.

This clone was recorded once. The rearrangement joins TRBV5-4 to TRBJ2-3, with TRBD2 matching over 9 bases. Germline V gives CDR1 SGHNT, CDR2 YYREEE (reference sequence). V lost 4 bases, J lost 2 bases, and 8 bases stayed unmatched. The CDR3 consists of 16 residues. DNA of the CDR3: TGTGCCAGCAGCACCCGACTAGCGGCTGACACAGATACGCAGTATTTT. As protein: CASSTRLAADTDTQYF.

This clone came up a few times. J is TRBJ1-3 and V is TRBV15; no reliable D call. The CDR3 runs 15 residues. Germline assignment: CDR1 LNHNV and CDR2 YYDKDF (reference sequence). The germline V and J ends were trimmed by 0 bases and 2 bases, with 8 bases remaining between them. The DNA of the CDR3 is TGTGCCACCAGCAGAGATGGGCAGGCTGGAAACACCATATATTTT. This codes for CATSRDGQAGNTIYF.

The CDR3, as DNA: TGTGCCAGCAGGCCCCAAGACAGGGGAGGCACTGAAGCTTTCTTT. Protein: CASRPQDRGGTEAFF. This rearrangement joins TRBV6-6 to TRBJ1-1, with 8 bases lining up with TRBD1. Germline V CDR1 and CDR2: MNHNY, SVGAGI (reference sequence). The CDR3 is 15 residues long. The junction had 10 bases not matched to a gene; V was cut back by 6 bases and J by 4 bases.

The genes are TRBV5-1 and TRBJ2-7; D unclear. This CDR3 spans 15 amino acids. CDR1 and CDR2 from the germline V gene are SGHRS and YFSETQ. Trimming cost V 5 bases and J 0 bases, with 15 bases left between them. CDR3 sequence (DNA): TGCGCCAGCAGAGTGGGTCTATCTAGCTCCTACGAGCAGTACTTC. Translated, it gives CASRVGLSSSYEQYF. Filled out from reference TRBV5-1 and TRBJ2-7, the complete variable domain reads KAGVTQTPRYLIKTRGQQVTLSCSPISGHRSVSWYQQTPGQGLQFLFEYFSETQRNKGNFPGRFSGRQFSNSRSEMNVSTLELGDSALYLCASRVGLSSSYEQYFGPGTRLTVT.

The rearrangement links TRBV6-5 to TRBJ2-7; a possible D gene is TRBD1 (7 bases). Trimming removed 6 bases from V and 3 bases from J, with 18 bases in between. The CDR3 sequence is 15 residues long. Germline assignment: CDR1 MNHEY and CDR2 SVGAGI. The CDR3 here is CASRRGTERVYEQYF. CDR3 bases: TGTGCCAGCAGACGAGGGACAGAGCGGGTCTACGAGCAGTACTTC.

The gene calls are TRBV28 and TRBJ2-7, with 10 bases lining up with TRBD1. This CDR3 comprises 13 residues. Trimming cost V 5 bases and J 6 bases; bases outside gene matches: 4. CDR1 MDHEN and CDR2 SYDVKM come from the germline V gene. CDR3 sequence reads: CASSPGTGVEQYF. The DNA of the CDR3 is TGTGCCAGCAGTCCCGGGACAGGGGTCGAGCAGTACTTC.

There are a few counts of this clone. This sequence joins TRBV6-6 and TRBJ2-5; 13 nucleotides line up with TRBD2. The CDR3 extends over 16 amino acids. V lost 5 bases, J lost 1 base, and 4 bases stayed unmatched. Germline V lookup: CDR1 MNHNY, CDR2 SVGAGI (reference sequence). This CDR3 is CASSQGLAGAQETQYF. CDR3 in DNA: TGTGCCAGCAGTCAAGGACTAGCGGGGGCCCAAGAGACCCAGTACTTC.

This clone appeared a few times. CDR3 DNA: TGTGCCAGCAGCGGCCGGGGTTCCAGCACAGATACGCAGTATTTT. This translates into CASSGRGSSTDTQYF. The chain links TRBV7-9 to TRBJ2-3, with a tentative D call TRBD2 (5 bases). Trimming shortened V by 5 bases and J by 0 bases, and 12 bases separated the two germline ends. CDR1 is SEHNR, CDR2 FQNEAQ, per germline (reference sequence). The CDR3 loop spans 15 amino acids.

The J gene is TRBJ2-7, the V gene TRBV7-9; 8 bases match TRBD2. Per germline, CDR1 SEHNR and CDR2 FQNEAQ (reference sequence). After removal of 0 bases from V and 0 bases from J, the junction contained 4 bases not matched to a gene. The length of the CDR3 is 16 residues. CDR3 protein: CASSLAIAGTSYEQYF. CDR3 sequence (DNA): TGTGCCAGCAGCTTAGCCATAGCGGGGACCTCCTACGAGCAGTACTTC.

This clone was recorded a few times. The chain joins TRBV5-4 to TRBJ2-7, with 15 bases fitting TRBD2. With 4 bases clipped from V and 4 bases from J, the junction kept 3 bases outside the gene matches. This CDR3 is 15 amino acids long. Looked up from germline, CDR1 is SGHNT and CDR2 is YYREEE (reference sequence). CDR3 protein: CASSGTSGRRYEQYF. CDR3 DNA: TGTGCCAGCAGCGGGACTAGCGGGAGGAGGTACGAGCAGTACTTC.

This sequence joins TRBV6-5 and TRBJ2-6; a weak D match, TRBD1 (6 bases). CDR1 is MNHEY and CDR2 is SVGAGI in the germline V gene. The CDR3 runs to 15 residues. Trimming removed 4 bases from V and 4 bases from J, with 11 bases in between. CDR3 sequence (DNA): TGTGCCAGCAGTTGGCAGGGGTCGGGGGCCAACGTCCTGACTTTC. Its protein product is CASSWQGSGANVLTF.